The 19 T cell receptor beta chains below come from one sample, sequenced in a study of vaccination effects on CD4 cells after COVID-19. Their antigens are not known. Peptide-pool stimulation followed by sequencing identified expanded antigen-specific CD4+ clonotypes in the ViraFEST assay. Cultured cells yielded isolated CD4+ T cells after 10 days. The data were produced by immunoSEQ multiplex PCR, yet TCRdb's version contains in-frame clones alone and is incomplete. Here the sample spans 20,000 or so clones, around 72% being singletons. The sequencing here drew on CD4+ T cells from PBMCs cultured with HCoV-229E spike peptides, taken before COVID-19 vaccination. All receptors derive from a human donor who received a COVID-19 vaccine.

The rearrangement joins TRBV7-8 to TRBJ2-4, with D maybe TRBD2 (6 bases). V was clipped by 5 bases and J by 1 base, with 12 bases between them. Germline V lookup: CDR1 SGHVS, CDR2 FQNEAQ. The CDR3 contains 15 residues. The CDR3 here is CASSHTGVAKNIQYF. CDR3 sequence (DNA): TGTGCCAGCAGCCACACGGGAGTCGCCAAAAACATTCAGTACTTC. Full variable domain (missing parts from reference TRBV7-8 and TRBJ2-4): GAGVSQSPRYKVAKRGQDVALRCDPISGHVSLFWYQQALGQGPEFLTYFQNEAQLDKSGLPSDRFFAERPEGSVSTLKIQRTQQEDSAVYLCASSHTGVAKNIQYFGAGTRLSVL.

V is TRBV2 and J is TRBJ2-1; the D gene could be TRBD1 or TRBD2 (5 bases each). The V gene lost 6 bases and the J gene lost 0 bases, with 15 bases spanning the gap. This CDR3 is 16 amino acids long. Germline CDR1 and CDR2: SNHLY and FYNNEI. The DNA of the CDR3 is TGTGCCAGCAGGCGCCTCTCCGGGACCTCCTACAATGAGCAGTTCTTC. Residues: CASRRLSGTSYNEQFF.

This chain uses TRBV7-9 with TRBJ1-1; TRBD1 might be the D (5 bases). CDR1 is SEHNR, CDR2 FQNEAQ, per germline (reference sequence). The CDR3 totals 13 residues. V dropped 7 bases and J dropped 3 bases, with 12 bases sitting between them. CDR3 nucleotides: TGTGCCAGCACCCTTGCGGGGGACACTGAAGCTTTCTTT. Protein product: CASTLAGDTEAFF.

This chain links TRBV5-4 with TRBJ2-5; D gene unclear. Germline V lookup: CDR1 SGHNT, CDR2 YYREEE (reference sequence). V was shortened by 4 bases and J by 4 bases, with 8 bases between the two germline ends. The CDR3 consists of 12 residues. Here the CDR3 DNA reads TGTGCCAGCAGCGGGCCAACAGAGACCCAGTACTTC. Protein sequence: CASSGPTETQYF.

The V gene is TRBV5-6, the J gene TRBJ2-5; D uncertain. Germline lookup yields CDR1 SGHDT and CDR2 YYEEEE. V lost 3 bases and J lost 5, with 5 bases in between. The length of the CDR3 is 11 residues. The chain's CDR3 is CASSSMETQYF. The CDR3 nucleotides read TGTGCCAGCAGCTCTATGGAGACCCAGTACTTC.

This chain links TRBV6-5 with TRBJ2-2; TRBD1 aligns across 10 bases. V shed 6 bases, J shed 5 bases, and the junction held 3 bases outside the gene matches. From germline, CDR1 is MNHEY and CDR2 SVGAGI. The CDR3 is 14 amino acids. CDR3: CASRRTGGTGELFF. The CDR3 region has the DNA TGTGCCAGCAGAAGGACAGGGGGGACCGGGGAGCTGTTTTTT.

The CDR3 spells CASRSVQWAFF. The DNA of the CDR3 is TGTGCCAGCAGGTCAGTCCAGTGGGCTTTCTTT. V usage is TRBV28 and J usage is TRBJ1-1; D gene ambiguous. Germline loops: CDR1 MDHEN, CDR2 SYDVKM. The V end was cut by 6 bases, the J end by 11 bases, with 13 bases between. CDR3 length: 11 residues.

The gene calls are TRBV5-8 and TRBJ2-3; 9 bases agree with TRBD2. CDR1 and CDR2 (germline): SGHTS, YDEGEE. With V trimmed by 2 bases and J by 4 bases, 5 bases remained unmatched. The CDR3 extends over 15 amino acids. The CDR3 sequence is CASSFARGGADTQYF. Here the CDR3 DNA reads TGTGCCAGCAGCTTTGCTCGCGGGGGGGCAGATACGCAGTATTTT.

This chain links TRBV6-4 with TRBJ2-6; D remains ambiguous. The germline V and J ends were trimmed by 2 bases and 4 bases, with 6 bases remaining between them. There are 14 residues in the CDR3. Germline V gene sequence: CDR1 MRHNA, CDR2 SNTAGT. CDR3 sequence reads: CASSDRAGANVLTF. The CDR3 region has the DNA TGTGCCAGCAGTGACAGGGCCGGGGCCAACGTCCTGACTTTC.

The gene calls are TRBV18 and TRBJ2-6, with 7 bases lining up with TRBD1. Germline CDR1 and CDR2: KGHSH and LQKENI. This CDR3 comprises 18 residues. J was trimmed by 0 bases and V by 4 bases; bases with no gene match: 9. The CDR3 loop is CASSQTGTAFSGANVLTF. CDR3 coding DNA: TGTGCCAGCTCACAGACCGGGACAGCCTTCTCTGGGGCCAACGTCCTGACTTTC.

This CDR3 reads CASSQEGRREAETQYF. The CDR3 DNA follows: TGCGCCAGCAGCCAAGAAGGAAGGCGGGAGGCAGAGACCCAGTACTTC. This sequence joins TRBV4-1 and TRBJ2-5; 8 positions match TRBD2. This CDR3 has 16 amino acids. J lost 4 bases, V lost 0 bases, and 7 bases had no gene match. Looked up from germline, CDR1 is MGHRA and CDR2 is YSYEKL.

Only a few counts were recorded for this clone. The CDR3 spells CASSLGVPGITEAFF. The CDR3 region has the DNA TGCGCCAGCAGCTTGGGAGTACCTGGGATCACTGAAGCTTTCTTT. This chain links TRBV5-1 with TRBJ1-1, with D uncertain. The ends were cut back, 0 bases at V and 4 bases at J, with 13 bases in the middle. The germline CDR1 and CDR2 sequences are SGHRS and YFSETQ. There are 15 residues in the CDR3. The full variable domain, completed using reference TRBV5-1 and TRBJ1-1, is KAGVTQTPRYLIKTRGQQVTLSCSPISGHRSVSWYQQTPGQGLQFLFEYFSETQRNKGNFPGRFSGRQFSNSRSEMNVSTLELGDSALYLCASSLGVPGITEAFFGQGTRLTVV.

This clone occurred a few times. The chain carries TRBV6-5 and TRBJ1-3, with D uncertain. The V gene lost 6 bases and the J gene lost 0 bases, with 9 bases spanning the gap. This CDR3 is built from 14 residues. Germline assignment: CDR1 MNHEY and CDR2 SVGAGI. CDR3 DNA sequence: TGTGCCAGCAGGGGCTCGTTCTCTGGAAACACCATATATTTT. Its translation is CASRGSFSGNTIYF.

This chain connects TRBV3-1 (or the pseudogene TRBV3-2) to TRBJ2-1, with TRBD2 identical over 8 bases. Germline V gives CDR1 LGHDT, CDR2 YNNKEL (reference sequence). V lost 4 bases, J lost 0 bases, and 5 bases stayed unmatched. This CDR3 has 16 residues. DNA of the CDR3: TGTGCCAGCAGCCCTCTTAGCGGGATCTCCTACAATGAGCAGTTCTTC. Protein: CASSPLSGISYNEQFF.

The chain uses TRBV7-9 and TRBJ2-3; D gene ambiguous. The germline V gene has CDR1 SEHNR and CDR2 FQNEAQ (reference sequence). V gave up 2 bases and J gave up 2 bases, with 17 bases separating them. This CDR3 is 17 amino acids long. The CDR3 region is CASSLPTPRIPTDTQYF. CDR3 nucleotides: TGTGCCAGCAGCTTACCTACCCCTCGTATACCCACAGATACGCAGTATTTT.

The chain employs TRBV18 and TRBJ2-1; TRBD2 matches 7 bases. Per germline, CDR1 KGHSH and CDR2 LQKENI. Trimming removed 3 bases from V and 3 bases from J; junction bases left unmatched: 8. This CDR3 contains 16 residues. The CDR3 loop reads CASSPYLADNYNEQFF. CDR3 coding DNA: TGTGCCAGCTCACCGTATCTAGCGGACAACTACAATGAGCAGTTCTTC. The complete variable domain, with remaining parts taken from reference TRBV18 and TRBJ2-1, reads NAGVMQNPRHLVRRRGQEARLRCSPMKGHSHVYWYRQLPEEGLKFMVYLQKENIIDESGMPKERFSAEFPKEGPSILRIQQVVRGDSAAYFCASSPYLADNYNEQFFGPGTRLTVL.

The CDR3 sequence: CASSLGRWGWTYNEQFF. CDR3 in DNA: TGTGCCAGCAGCTTAGGTCGTTGGGGCTGGACCTACAATGAGCAGTTCTTC. The rearrangement joins TRBV7-9 to TRBJ2-1; weak D call: TRBD1 (5 bases). This CDR3 is built from 17 residues. Per the germline V gene, CDR1 is SEHNR and CDR2 is FQNEAQ (reference sequence). V gave up 1 base and J gave up 2 bases, with 15 bases separating them.

This clone was recorded only once. V is TRBV11-2 and J is TRBJ2-1, with D hard to call. V was pared by 2 bases and J by 7 bases, with 3 bases between. The length of the CDR3 is 11 residues. CDR1 is SGHAT, CDR2 FQNNGV, per germline. The CDR3 protein is CASSLFNEQFF. CDR3 sequence (DNA): TGTGCCAGCAGCTTATTTAATGAGCAGTTCTTC.

This clone was seen more than once but under ten times. The CDR3 protein is CAISGQESNQPQHF. CDR3 DNA sequence: TGTGCCATCAGTGGACAGGAAAGCAATCAGCCCCAGCATTTT. The chain links TRBV10-3 to TRBJ1-5, with D tentatively TRBD1 (6 bases). Germline V gives CDR1 ENHRY, CDR2 SYGVKD. The CDR3 is 14 residues long. Trimming shortened V by 4 bases and J by 1 base, and 8 bases separated the two germline ends.